This T cell receptor beta chain was recorded in a study of blood T cell repertoires in COVID-19. The ends were cut back, 6 bases at V and 3 bases at J, with 24 bases in the middle. This CDR3 contains 18 residues. Germline-derived CDR1 and CDR2 are MRHNA and SNTAGT. Sequencing was performed with immunoSEQ multiplex PCR; in TCRdb, only in-frame clones are kept and a portion is missing. Seen here are about 81,000 clones, around 89% observed once, and the top ten hold more than 0.9%. Participants were placed into cohorts based on the clinical history they reported. The chain links TRBV6-4 to TRBJ1-5; possibly TRBD1 for D (6 bases). This receptor was taken from a woman between 45 and 60 years old with acute COVID-19. Sample: PBMCs or T cells enriched from blood (not recorded which). The CDR3 DNA is TGTGCCAGCAGCCTCTATTCGGACAGCCGGACGTTCAATCAGCCCCAGCATTTT. It translates to CASSLYSDSRTFNQPQHF.